This paragraph covers one T cell receptor beta chain sequence. Its antigen is as yet unknown. V was clipped by 2 bases and J by 4 bases; unmatched bases: 12. The CDR3 is 19 residues long. In germline, CDR1 is MNHEY, CDR2 SMNVEV (reference sequence). Primers: 60 Vbeta forward and 13 Jbeta reverse. Clones were sequenced by immunoSEQ multiplex PCR, and TCRdb holds only the in-frame ones, with some missing. The data show 130,000 to 150,000 clones, around 72% seen once. The data derive from a study of cytomegalovirus exposure and HLA in healthy donors. Study findings and constraints: At a 0.05 false discovery rate, a later analysis found approximately 17,000 TCR beta sequences to be associated with HLA alleles.

Material for sequencing was PBMCs. V and J are TRBV27 and TRBJ2-2; 11 positions match TRBD2. This receptor was taken from a man in his forties in good health and CMV-seronegative. The CDR3 reads CASSLRGLAVSGGTGELFF. For the CDR3, the DNA is TGTGCCAGCAGTTTACGGGGACTAGCGGTATCTGGTGGCACCGGGGAGCTGTTTTTT.